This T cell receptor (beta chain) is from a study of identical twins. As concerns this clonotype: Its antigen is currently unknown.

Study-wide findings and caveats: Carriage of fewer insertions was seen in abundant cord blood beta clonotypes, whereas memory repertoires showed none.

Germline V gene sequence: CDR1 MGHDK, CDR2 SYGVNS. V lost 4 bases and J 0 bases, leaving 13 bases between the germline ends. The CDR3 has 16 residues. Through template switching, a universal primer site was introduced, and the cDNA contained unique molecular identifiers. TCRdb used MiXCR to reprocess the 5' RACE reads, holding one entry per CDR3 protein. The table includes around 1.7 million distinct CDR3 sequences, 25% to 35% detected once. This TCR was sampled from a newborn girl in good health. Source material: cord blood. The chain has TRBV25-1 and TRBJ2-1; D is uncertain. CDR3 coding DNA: TGTGCCAGCAGTGGAAGGTCCTTTAACTCCTACAATGAGCAGTTCTTC. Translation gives CASSGRSFNSYNEQFF. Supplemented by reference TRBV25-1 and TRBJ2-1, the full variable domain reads EADIYQTPRYLVIGTGKKITLECSQTMGHDKMYWYQQDPGMELHLIHYSYGVNSTEKGDLSSESTVSRIRTEHFPLTLESARPSHTSQYLCASSGRSFNSYNEQFFGPGTRLTVL.